This T cell receptor beta chain was captured in a study of cytomegalovirus exposure and HLA in healthy donors listed by TCRdb under 2017. Background on the whole study: An earlier analysis of approximately 600 of the donors reported 250 to 300 Gb of sequence data and some 120 million unique TCR beta sequences from around 200 million T cells. Every discovery cohort repertoire had been produced on one sequencing platform. A later analysis re-examined previously published TCR beta repertoires from several hundred donors and added high-resolution HLA genotyping to investigate patterns of TCR occurrence. Because of strong linkage in the cohort, roughly five DR-DQ haplotypes were treated as single units for association and clustering. High-throughput TCR immunosequencing, statistical association of individual TCRs with disease status, and machine learning were combined to predict cytomegalovirus infection status. The genetic ancestry cluster associated with self-reported Caucasian donors included over 65% of the roughly 400 genotyped donors. In the later analysis, no new phenotypic data were used to find candidate immune exposures; instead, reliance was placed on TCR beta sequences and their occurrence across donors. Besides the first cohort of 500 to 700 subjects, a separate validation cohort made up of some 110 different subjects was used. The T cell repertoires of some 700 subjects were profiled by immunosequencing and related to cytomegalovirus serostatus. An earlier analysis of 587 of the donors used high-throughput TCR beta sequencing to judge whether each TCR beta V gene segment behaved as functional or pseudogenic. Among 300 to 500 genotyped donors of the cohort, an average of approximately 240,000 unique TCR beta nucleotide sequences was sequenced per donor, of which about 19% were non-productive. Donor age, sex, ethnicity and CMV serostatus were collected together with the repertoire data. The number of typed donors differed by locus: about 620-640 for A, B, C, DRB1 and DQB1; 500 to 550 for DQA1; approximately 600 for DPA1; and about 470 for DPB1. Genome-wide SNP genotypes for about 65% of the 666 donors were used in a later genetic analysis, which treated that subset as a discovery cohort. Around 330 gigabases of sequencing data and about 92 million unique TCR sequences made up an early release that covered fewer than 650 HLA-typed donors. The study was designed to test whether signatures of past pathogen exposure could be identified by cataloging public T cell receptors. HLA typing included class I and class II loci at four-digit resolution.

With regard to this clone: Its cognate antigen has yet to be identified. Base quality data are lacking; no much larger clone is found one base away.

The receptor library was made with the immunoSEQ multiplex PCR assay. The multiplex PCR relied on a mix of 60 forward primers for TCR Vbeta segments and 13 reverse primers for TCR Jbeta segments. A multiplex PCR assay on genomic DNA amplified the CDR3 region of rearranged TCR beta genes. The amplified TCR beta libraries were sequenced on the Illumina HiSeq System as 87-base-pair reads. The published analysis was carried out like this. A later analysis counted approximately 76 million unique TCR beta chains across the 500 to 850 repertoires, and 10 million to 11 million of these chains were shared by at least two donors. A nearest-neighbor algorithm error-corrected the raw reads and collapsed the reads into unique sequences, merging closely related sequences to remove PCR and sequencing errors. Alignment of CDR3 sequences to IMGT reference sequences was used to assign V, D and J gene segments. For a sequence to be retained, a match of at least six nucleotides was required to both a V gene segment and a J gene segment. A rearrangement counted as productive if the CDR3 had no stop codons and remained in frame with V and J, and every other rearrangement counted as non-productive. CDR3 was defined according to IMGT convention as the region running from the second conserved V-encoded cysteine to the conserved J-encoded phenylalanine. Sequences without an unambiguous match to a single V gene segment were excluded from the earlier analysis of almost 600 of the donors. An earlier analysis of 550 to 650 of the donors classified V segments as functional when productive rearrangements were above 56.7% and as segregating when the standard deviation between donors was above 5%. A statistical classification framework was developed to diagnose cytomegalovirus status using the catalog of TCR beta chain sequences. A later analysis assigned V and J genes by comparing TCR nucleotide sequences with IMGT/GENE-DB human TR gene sequences. The TCRdist pipeline was used in a later analysis to assign CDR3 sequences and most-parsimonious VDJ recombination scenarios. A later analysis defined each TCR beta chain by its CDR3 amino acid sequence plus V-gene family, and excluded reads lacking a unique V-gene family. In a later analysis, some 600 highly shared, low-generation-probability nucleotide sequences were removed to address suspected cross-contamination and a sequencing artifact. A later analysis calculated a clonal expansion index for each public chain from normalized within-repertoire ranks of inferred template counts. A later analysis computed generation probabilities with a VDJ recombination model fitted to out-of-frame rearrangements, and checked the results against IGoR. In a later analysis, hypergeometric tests were used to score TCR-TCR, TCR-HLA and TCR-CMV co-occurrence, with a repertoire-size bias correction applied to TCR pairs. False discovery rates were estimated in a later analysis by permuting HLA or CMV assignments 20 times. In a later analysis, co-occurring TCRs were grouped using DBSCAN, with TCRdist sequence similarity added in when clustering inside HLA-allele-positive subsets. Co-occurrence clustering excluded repertoires with fewer than 30,000 or more than 120,000 public chains, plus five with anomalous nucleotide sharing. As stored in TCRdb, this immuneACCESS dataset retains in-frame rearrangements with V and J assigned. A fraction of the clones does not appear; measured against another copy, unresolved V genes explain less than half of the discrepancy, and the remainder lacks a known reason. The D gene and trimming were derived from the DNA, and the V and J assignments and clone size from that table. The sample profile shows about 140,000 clones; 70% of them were found once. The ten largest clones take up approximately 1.8% of the sample.

The cohort was made up of about 610 healthy bone marrow donors. At the time of sampling, all cohort members were nominally healthy, though unrecorded immune exposures were likely present. The donor was CMV seronegative and was included in the group of around 320 seronegative cohort members. A peripheral blood sample was collected from each donor, and TCR beta sequencing was performed on peripheral blood mononuclear cells. Genomic DNA extraction from the blood cell samples was performed with the Qiagen DNeasy Blood Extraction Kit. Broad study findings and their caveats: A few of the identified cytomegalovirus-associated TCR beta chains were confirmed in vitro to be specific for cytomegalovirus antigens. A later analysis found that most CMV-associated TCR beta chains appeared HLA-restricted, with HLA associations seemingly driven largely by CMV exposure. In a later analysis, HLA-associated TCR beta chains showed more clonal expansion and lower generation probabilities than non-associated chains that were equally common. According to a later genetic analysis, donors in an Asian-associated ancestry cluster had fewer N-insertions in productive TCRs than the approximately 690-donor mean. The study listed approximately 150 TCR beta chains as associated with cytomegalovirus. The authors suggested that the approach could potentially be extended to other disease states and immunological phenotypes. According to a later analysis, parvovirus B19, influenza, CMV and Epstein-Barr virus appeared linked to several top co-occurrence clusters. Some IMGT-functional V segments, including TRBV6-2 and TRBV6-3, could not be told apart with the 87-base-pair reads, so those segments were excluded. Because counts were too low, some 17 rarely observed V segments, including chromosome 9 orphons, were left out of the earlier analysis of about 620 of the donors. CMV serostatus was the only immune exposure information available for the cohort. Correlated functional status among segregating V segments might be attributable to linkage disequilibrium, but an unknown experimental factor could not be ruled out. A later analysis associated about 17,000 TCR beta sequences with specific HLA alleles at a false discovery rate of 0.05. While some public TCRs were present in many individuals, most TCR sequences turned up only very rarely across donors. When HLA alleles, especially DR and DQ, strongly co-occurred, attributing TCR associations to individual alleles was difficult. A further reported finding was that TCR beta sequences accurately predicted the HLA-A and HLA-B alleles for most subjects in the first cohort. In a later genetic analysis, a missense DCLRE1C variant was associated with V-gene and J-gene trimming of TCR beta chains, and the association was replicated in an independent cohort. Because HLA typing was unavailable for some donors at each locus, only the typed subset was used in association tests. According to a later analysis, TCR association rates differed among HLA loci, with DRB1 alleles showing the most associated TCRs and HLA-C alleles showing the fewest. Presence/absence analyses assumed roughly uniform sequencing depth across donors, an assumption that may not hold. This cohort had only TCR beta chains sequenced, and the lack of alpha or paired-chain data limited which features could be detected. In an earlier analysis of more than 500 of the donors, most TCR beta V segments appeared in productive rearrangements about 90% or about 30% of the time, broadly matching IMGT annotations. Cytomegalovirus status was reported to be diagnosed by the classifier with high specificity and sensitivity in both the original and validation cohorts. The sequencing pipeline was judged likely to have produced a cluster of highly shared sequence variants as a technical artifact.

CDR1 and CDR2 are read off the germline V gene as MDHEN and SYDVKM. The CDR3 has 14 amino acids, counting the end cysteine and phenylalanine. Only the CDR3 DNA stays, 42 bases, in frame from base 1. V is reduced by 3 bases and J by 2 bases, leaving a spacing of 11 bases between them. This TCR was recovered from a woman under 40 in good health and CMV-seronegative. The chain was built from TRBV28 and TRBJ2-7; the best D guess is TRBD2, with 6 bases matching. The sequenced sample consisted of PBMCs. This receptor carries the CDR3 CASSLGGMTYEQYF. The DNA reads TGTGCCAGCAGTTTGGGCGGGATGACCTACGAGCAGTACTTC.